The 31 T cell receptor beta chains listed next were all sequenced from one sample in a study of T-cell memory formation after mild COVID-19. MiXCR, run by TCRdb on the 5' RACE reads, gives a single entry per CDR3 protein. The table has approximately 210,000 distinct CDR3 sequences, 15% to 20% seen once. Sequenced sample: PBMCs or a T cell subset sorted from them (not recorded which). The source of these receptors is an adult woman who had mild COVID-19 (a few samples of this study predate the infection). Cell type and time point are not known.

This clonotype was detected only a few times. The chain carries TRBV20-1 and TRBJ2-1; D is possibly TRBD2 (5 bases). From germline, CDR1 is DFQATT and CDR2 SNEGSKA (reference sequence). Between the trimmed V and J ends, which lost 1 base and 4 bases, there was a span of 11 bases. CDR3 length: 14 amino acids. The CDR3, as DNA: TGCAGTGCTAGAGGGGCTAGCCTATACAATGAGCAGTTCTTC. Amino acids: CSARGASLYNEQFF.

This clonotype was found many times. For the CDR3, the DNA is TGTGCCAGCAGCGGGGGGCCGGGCGTCCTCTACGAGCAGTACTTC. Its translation is CASSGGPGVLYEQYF. The genes are TRBV7-9 and TRBJ2-7; either TRBD1 or TRBD2 may supply D (6 bases each). Germline CDR1 reads SEHNR; CDR2 reads FQNEAQ (reference sequence). Trimming cost V 5 bases and J 3 bases, with 17 bases left between them. This CDR3 is built from 15 residues. The variable domain in full, with the rest retrieved from reference TRBV7-9 and TRBJ2-7, is DTGVSQNPRHKITKRGQNVTFRCDPISEHNRLYWYRQTLGQGPEFLTYFQNEAQLEKSRLLSDRFSAERPKGSFSTLEIQRTEQGDSAMYLCASSGGPGVLYEQYFGPGTRLTVT.

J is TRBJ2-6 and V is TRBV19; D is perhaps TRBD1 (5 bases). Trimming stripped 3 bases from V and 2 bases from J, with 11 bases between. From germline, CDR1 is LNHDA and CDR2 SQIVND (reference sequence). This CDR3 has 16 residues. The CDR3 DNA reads TGTGCCAGTAGTATGTTGCAGGGAACTGGGGCCAACGTCCTGACTTTC. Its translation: CASSMLQGTGANVLTF.

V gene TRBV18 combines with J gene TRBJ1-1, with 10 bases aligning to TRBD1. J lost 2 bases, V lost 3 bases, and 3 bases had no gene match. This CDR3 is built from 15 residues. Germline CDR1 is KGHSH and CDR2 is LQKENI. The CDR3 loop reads CASSPVTGGNTEAFF. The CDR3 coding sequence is TGTGCCAGCTCACCGGTGACAGGGGGCAACACTGAAGCTTTCTTT. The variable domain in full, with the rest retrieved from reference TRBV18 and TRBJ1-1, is NAGVMQNPRHLVRRRGQEARLRCSPMKGHSHVYWYRQLPEEGLKFMVYLQKENIIDESGMPKERFSAEFPKEGPSILRIQQVVRGDSAAYFCASSPVTGGNTEAFFGQGTRLTVV.

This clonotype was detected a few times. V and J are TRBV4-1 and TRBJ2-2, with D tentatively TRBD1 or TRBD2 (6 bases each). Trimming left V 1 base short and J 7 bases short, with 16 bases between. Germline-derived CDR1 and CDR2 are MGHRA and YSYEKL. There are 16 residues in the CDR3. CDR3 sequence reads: CASSQVGGLANGELFF. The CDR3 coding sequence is TGCGCCAGCAGCCAAGTCGGGGGCCTAGCGAACGGGGAGCTGTTTTTT.

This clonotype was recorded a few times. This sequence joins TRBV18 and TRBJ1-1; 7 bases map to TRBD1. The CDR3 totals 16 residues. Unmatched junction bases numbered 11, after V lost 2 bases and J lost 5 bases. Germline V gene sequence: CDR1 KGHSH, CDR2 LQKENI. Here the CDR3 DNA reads TGTGCCAGCTCACCATTCGCGGCAGGGGGGGGAACTGAAGCTTTCTTT. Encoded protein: CASSPFAAGGGTEAFF.

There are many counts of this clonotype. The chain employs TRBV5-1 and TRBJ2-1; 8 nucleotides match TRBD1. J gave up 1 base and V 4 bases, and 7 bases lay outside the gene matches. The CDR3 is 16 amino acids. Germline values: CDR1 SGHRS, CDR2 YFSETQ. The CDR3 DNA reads TGCGCCAGCAGCAACGGAGGGACAGGATCCTACAATGAGCAGTTCTTC. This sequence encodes CASSNGGTGSYNEQFF.

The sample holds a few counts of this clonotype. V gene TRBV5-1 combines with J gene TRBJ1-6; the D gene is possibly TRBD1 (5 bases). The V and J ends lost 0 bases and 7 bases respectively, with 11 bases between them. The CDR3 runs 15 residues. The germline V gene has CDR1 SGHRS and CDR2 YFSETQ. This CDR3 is CASSLAGASNSPLHF. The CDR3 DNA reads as TGCGCCAGCAGCTTGGCCGGGGCGTCCAATTCACCCCTCCACTTT.

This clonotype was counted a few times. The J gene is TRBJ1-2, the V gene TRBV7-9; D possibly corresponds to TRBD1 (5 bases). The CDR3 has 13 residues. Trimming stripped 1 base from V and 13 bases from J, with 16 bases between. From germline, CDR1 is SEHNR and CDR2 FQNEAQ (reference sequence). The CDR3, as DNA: TGTGCCAGCAGCTTAGAGGCGTCTGAGGGGTGCACCTTC. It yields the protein CASSLEASEGCTF.

Here the CDR3 reads CASSLPWTGERDTQYF. The CDR3 DNA sequence: TGCGCCAGCAGCTTGCCCTGGACAGGGGAACGAGATACGCAGTATTTT. The V call is TRBV5-1, the J call TRBJ2-3; the match to TRBD1 covers 9 bases. V trimming: 1 base; J trimming: 5 bases; junction bases outside the gene matches: 8. Germline V gives CDR1 SGHRS, CDR2 YFSETQ. This CDR3 comprises 16 residues.

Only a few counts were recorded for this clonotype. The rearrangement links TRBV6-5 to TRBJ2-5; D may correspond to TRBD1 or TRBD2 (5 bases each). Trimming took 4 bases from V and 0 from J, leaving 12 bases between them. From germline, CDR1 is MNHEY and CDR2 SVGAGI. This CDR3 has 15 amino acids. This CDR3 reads CASSSLGANQETQYF. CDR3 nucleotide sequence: TGTGCCAGCAGTTCACTCGGGGCAAACCAAGAGACCCAGTACTTC.

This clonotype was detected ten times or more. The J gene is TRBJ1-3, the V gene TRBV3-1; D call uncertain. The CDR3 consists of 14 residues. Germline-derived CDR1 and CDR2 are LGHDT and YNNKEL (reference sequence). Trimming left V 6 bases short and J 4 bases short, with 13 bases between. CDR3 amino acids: CASRQMGIGNTIYF. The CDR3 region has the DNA TGTGCCAGCAGACAAATGGGTATCGGAAACACCATATATTTT.

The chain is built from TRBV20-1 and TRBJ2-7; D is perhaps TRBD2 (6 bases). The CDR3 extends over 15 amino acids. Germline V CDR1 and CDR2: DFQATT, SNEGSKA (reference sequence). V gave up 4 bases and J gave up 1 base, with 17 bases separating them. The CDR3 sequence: CSAKPGAGGSYEQYF. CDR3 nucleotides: TGCAGTGCTAAGCCTGGGGCCGGGGGTTCCTACGAGCAGTACTTC.

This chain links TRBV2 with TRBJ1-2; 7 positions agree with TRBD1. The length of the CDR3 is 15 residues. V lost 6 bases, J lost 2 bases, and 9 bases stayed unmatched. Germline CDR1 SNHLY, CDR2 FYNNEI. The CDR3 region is CASSPYARGNYGYTF. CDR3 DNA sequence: TGTGCCAGCAGCCCCTACGCCAGGGGGAACTATGGCTACACCTTC.

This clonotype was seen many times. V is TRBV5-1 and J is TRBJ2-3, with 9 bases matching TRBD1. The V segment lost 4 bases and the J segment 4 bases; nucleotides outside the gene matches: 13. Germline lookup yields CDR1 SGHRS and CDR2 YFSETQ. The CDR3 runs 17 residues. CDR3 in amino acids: CASSVRPGQGNADTQYF. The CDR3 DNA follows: TGCGCCAGCAGCGTTCGCCCGGGACAGGGAAACGCAGATACGCAGTATTTT.

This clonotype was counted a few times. The CDR3 coding sequence is TGCAGTGCTAGAGGCAGGGGGCGAGGGGTCAATCAGCCCCAGCATTTT. This sequence encodes CSARGRGRGVNQPQHF. The chain carries TRBV20-1 and TRBJ1-5, with TRBD1 identical over 8 bases. This CDR3 contains 16 residues. V lost 1 base to trimming and J lost 3 bases; unmatched junction nucleotides: 8. CDR1 is DFQATT and CDR2 is SNEGSKA in the germline V gene (reference sequence).

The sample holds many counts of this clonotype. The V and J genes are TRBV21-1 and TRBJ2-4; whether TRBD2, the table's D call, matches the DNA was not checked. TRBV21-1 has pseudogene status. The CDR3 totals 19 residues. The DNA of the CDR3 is TGTGCCAGCAGGGCCGGGACTAGCGGGAGAGTTTACGCCAAAAACATTCAGTACTTC. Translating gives CASRAGTSGRVYAKNIQYF.

The CDR3 nucleotides read TGTGCCACCAGTGAGGGACAGGGGGCGAATGAGCAGTTCTTC. This codes for CATSEGQGANEQFF. The rearrangement uses TRBV24-1 and TRBJ2-1, with 12 bases lining up with TRBD1. This CDR3 region has 14 residues. V gave up 4 bases and J gave up 7 bases; unmatched junction bases: 1. Per germline, CDR1 KGHDR and CDR2 SFDVKD.

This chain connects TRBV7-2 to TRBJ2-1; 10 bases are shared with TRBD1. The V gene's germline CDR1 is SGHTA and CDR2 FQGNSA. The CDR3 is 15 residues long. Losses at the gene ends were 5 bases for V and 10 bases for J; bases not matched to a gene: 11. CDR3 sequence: CASSTDRGPTQEQFF. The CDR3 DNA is TGTGCCAGCAGCACAGACAGGGGGCCAACGCAGGAGCAGTTCTTC.

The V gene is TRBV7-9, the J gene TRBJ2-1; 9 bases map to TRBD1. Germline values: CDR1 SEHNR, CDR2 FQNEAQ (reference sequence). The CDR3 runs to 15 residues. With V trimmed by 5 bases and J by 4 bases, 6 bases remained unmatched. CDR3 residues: CASSQDRGAYNEQFF. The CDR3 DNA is TGTGCCAGCAGCCAAGACAGGGGGGCTTACAATGAGCAGTTCTTC. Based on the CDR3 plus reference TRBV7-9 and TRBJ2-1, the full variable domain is DTGVSQNPRHKITKRGQNVTFRCDPISEHNRLYWYRQTLGQGPEFLTYFQNEAQLEKSRLLSDRFSAERPKGSFSTLEIQRTEQGDSAMYLCASSQDRGAYNEQFFGPGTRLTVL.

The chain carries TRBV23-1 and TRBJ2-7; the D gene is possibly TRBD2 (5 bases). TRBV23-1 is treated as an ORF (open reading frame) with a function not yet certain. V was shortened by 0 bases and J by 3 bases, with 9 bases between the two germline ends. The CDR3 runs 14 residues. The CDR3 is CASSQSGRNYEQYF. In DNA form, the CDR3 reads TGCGCCAGCAGTCAATCGGGGAGAAACTACGAGCAGTACTTC.

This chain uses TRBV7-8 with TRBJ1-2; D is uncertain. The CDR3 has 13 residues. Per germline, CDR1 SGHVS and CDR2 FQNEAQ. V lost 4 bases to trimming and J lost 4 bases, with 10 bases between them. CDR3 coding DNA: TGTGCCAGCAGCTGGCAGGAGATCTATGGCTACACCTTC. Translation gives CASSWQEIYGYTF.

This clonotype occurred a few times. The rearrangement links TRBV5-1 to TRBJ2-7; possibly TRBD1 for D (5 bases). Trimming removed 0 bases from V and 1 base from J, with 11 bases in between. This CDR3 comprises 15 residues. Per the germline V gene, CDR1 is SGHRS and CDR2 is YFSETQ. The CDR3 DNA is TGCGCCAGCAGCTTGGAGGTGGGGCCGTCCTACGAGCAGTACTTC. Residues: CASSLEVGPSYEQYF. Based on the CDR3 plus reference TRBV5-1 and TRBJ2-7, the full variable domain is KAGVTQTPRYLIKTRGQQVTLSCSPISGHRSVSWYQQTPGQGLQFLFEYFSETQRNKGNFPGRFSGRQFSNSRSEMNVSTLELGDSALYLCASSLEVGPSYEQYFGPGTRLTVT.

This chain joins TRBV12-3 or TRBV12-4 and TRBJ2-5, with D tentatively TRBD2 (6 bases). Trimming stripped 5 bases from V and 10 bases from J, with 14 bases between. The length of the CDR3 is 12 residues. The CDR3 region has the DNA TGTGCCAGCAGTGCGGGACCCGGGAGCCAGTACTTC. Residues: CASSAGPGSQYF.

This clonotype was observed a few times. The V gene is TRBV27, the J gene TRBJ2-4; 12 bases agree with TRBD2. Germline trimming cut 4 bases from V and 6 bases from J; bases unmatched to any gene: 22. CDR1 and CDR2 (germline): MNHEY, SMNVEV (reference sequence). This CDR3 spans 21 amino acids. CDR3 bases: TGTGCCAGCAGTTCGGCAGGGGGAGCTACGACTAGCGGGAGCGGCGGAAACATTCAGTACTTC. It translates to CASSSAGGATTSGSGGNIQYF.

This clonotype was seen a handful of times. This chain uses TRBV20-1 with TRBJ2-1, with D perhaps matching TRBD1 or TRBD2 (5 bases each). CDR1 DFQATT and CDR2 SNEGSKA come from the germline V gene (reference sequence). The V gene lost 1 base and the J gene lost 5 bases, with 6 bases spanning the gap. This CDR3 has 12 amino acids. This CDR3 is CSARGGNNEQFF. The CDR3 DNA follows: TGCAGTGCTAGAGGGGGGAACAATGAGCAGTTCTTC.

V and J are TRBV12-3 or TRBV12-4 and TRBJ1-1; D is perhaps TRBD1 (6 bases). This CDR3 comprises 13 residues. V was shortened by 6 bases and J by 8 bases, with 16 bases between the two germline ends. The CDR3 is CASRPDRMREAFF. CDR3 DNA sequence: TGTGCCAGCAGACCTGACAGGATGAGAGAAGCTTTCTTT.

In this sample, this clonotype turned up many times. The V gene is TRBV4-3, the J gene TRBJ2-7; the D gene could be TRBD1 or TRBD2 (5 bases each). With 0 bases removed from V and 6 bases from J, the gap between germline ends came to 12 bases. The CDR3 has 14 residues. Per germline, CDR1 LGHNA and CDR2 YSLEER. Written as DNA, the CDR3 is TGCGCCAGCAGCCAAGATGCTTCGGGGACCGAGCAGTACTTC. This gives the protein CASSQDASGTEQYF.

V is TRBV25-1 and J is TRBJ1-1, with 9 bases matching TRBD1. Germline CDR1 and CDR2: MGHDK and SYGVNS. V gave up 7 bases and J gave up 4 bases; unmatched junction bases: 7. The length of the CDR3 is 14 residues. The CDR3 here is CASIPTGGPTEAFF. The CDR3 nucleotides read TGTGCCAGCATACCGACAGGGGGGCCCACTGAAGCTTTCTTT.

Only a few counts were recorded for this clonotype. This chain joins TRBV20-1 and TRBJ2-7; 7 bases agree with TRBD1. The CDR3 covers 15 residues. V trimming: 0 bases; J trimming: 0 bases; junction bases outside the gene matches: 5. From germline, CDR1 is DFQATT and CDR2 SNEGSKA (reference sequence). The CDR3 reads CSARDRTGLSYEQYF. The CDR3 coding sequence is TGCAGTGCTAGAGATCGGACAGGCCTCTCCTACGAGCAGTACTTC.

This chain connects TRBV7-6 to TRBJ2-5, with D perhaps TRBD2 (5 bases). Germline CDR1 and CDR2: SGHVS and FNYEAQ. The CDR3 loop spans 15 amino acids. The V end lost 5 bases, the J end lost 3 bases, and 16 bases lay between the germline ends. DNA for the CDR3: TGTGCCAGCAGCCAAAACGTTCTGGGAGAAGAGACCCAGTACTTC. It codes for CASSQNVLGEETQYF.